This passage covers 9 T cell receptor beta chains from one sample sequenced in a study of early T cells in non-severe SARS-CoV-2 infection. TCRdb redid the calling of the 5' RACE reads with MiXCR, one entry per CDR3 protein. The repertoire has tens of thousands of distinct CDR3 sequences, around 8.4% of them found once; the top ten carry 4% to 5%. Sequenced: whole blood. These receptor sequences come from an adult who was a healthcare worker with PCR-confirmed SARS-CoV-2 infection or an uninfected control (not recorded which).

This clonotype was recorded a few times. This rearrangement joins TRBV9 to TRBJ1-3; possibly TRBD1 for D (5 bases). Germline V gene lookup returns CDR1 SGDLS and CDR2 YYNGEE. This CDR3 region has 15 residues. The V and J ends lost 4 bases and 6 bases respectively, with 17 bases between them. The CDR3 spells CASSLYGGVENTIYF. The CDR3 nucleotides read TGTGCCAGCAGCCTATACGGAGGGGTAGAAAACACCATATATTTT.

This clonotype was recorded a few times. CDR3 sequence reads: CASSEGGRSDEQYF. In DNA form, the CDR3 reads TGCGCCAGCAGTGAGGGCGGGAGGAGCGACGAGCAGTACTTC. The chain has TRBV10-1 and TRBJ2-7; 8 nucleotides line up with TRBD2. Trimming removed 2 bases from V and 5 bases from J; junction bases left unmatched: 5. CDR3 size: 14 residues. Germline CDR1 reads WNHNN; CDR2 reads SYGVQD (reference sequence).

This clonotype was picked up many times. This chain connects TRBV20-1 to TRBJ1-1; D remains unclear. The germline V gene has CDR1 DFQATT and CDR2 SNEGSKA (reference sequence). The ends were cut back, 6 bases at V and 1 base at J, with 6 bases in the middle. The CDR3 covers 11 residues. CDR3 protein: CSARRNTEAFF. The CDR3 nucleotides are TGCAGTGCCCGGCGGAACACTGAAGCTTTCTTT.

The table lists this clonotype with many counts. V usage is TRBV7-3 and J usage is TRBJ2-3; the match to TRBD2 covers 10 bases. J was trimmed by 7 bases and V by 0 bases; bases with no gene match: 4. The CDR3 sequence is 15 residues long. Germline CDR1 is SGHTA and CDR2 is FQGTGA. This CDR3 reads CASSLTSGRWNTQYF. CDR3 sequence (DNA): TGTGCCAGCAGCTTAACTAGCGGGAGGTGGAATACGCAGTATTTT. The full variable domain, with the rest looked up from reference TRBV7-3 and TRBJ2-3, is GAGVSQTPSNKVTEKGKYVELRCDPISGHTALYWYRQSLGQGPEFLIYFQGTGAADDSGLPNDRFFAVRPEGSVSTLKIQRTERGDSAVYLCASSLTSGRWNTQYFGPGTRLTVL.

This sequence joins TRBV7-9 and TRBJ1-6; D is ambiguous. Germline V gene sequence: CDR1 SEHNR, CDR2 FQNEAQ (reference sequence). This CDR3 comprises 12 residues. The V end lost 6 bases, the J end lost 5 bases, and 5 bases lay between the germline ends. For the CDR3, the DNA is TGTGCCAGCAGTGCTAATAATTCACCCCTCCACTTT. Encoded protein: CASSANNSPLHF.

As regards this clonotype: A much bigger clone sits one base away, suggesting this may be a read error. The CDR3 nucleotides read TGCAGTGCTAGAGCCCGGGACAGGGGGTCGAATGGCTACACCTTC. It encodes CSARARDRGSNGYTF. J is TRBJ1-2 and V is TRBV20-1; 11 bases agree with TRBD1. Unmatched junction bases numbered 7, after V lost 1 base and J lost 6 bases. Germline V gene lookup returns CDR1 DFQATT and CDR2 SNEGSKA (reference sequence). This CDR3 has 15 residues.

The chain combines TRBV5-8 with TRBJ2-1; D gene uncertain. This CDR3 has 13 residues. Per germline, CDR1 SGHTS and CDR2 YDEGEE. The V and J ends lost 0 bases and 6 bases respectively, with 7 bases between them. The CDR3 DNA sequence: TGTGCCAGCAGCTTGGGGCTTACCAATGAGCAGTTCTTC. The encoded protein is CASSLGLTNEQFF. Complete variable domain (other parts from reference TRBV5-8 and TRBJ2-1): EAGVTQSPTHLIKTRGQQATLRCSPISGHTSVYWYQQALGLGLQFLLWYDEGEERNRGNFPPRFSGRQFPNYSSELNVNALELEDSALYLCASSLGLTNEQFFGPGTRLTVL.

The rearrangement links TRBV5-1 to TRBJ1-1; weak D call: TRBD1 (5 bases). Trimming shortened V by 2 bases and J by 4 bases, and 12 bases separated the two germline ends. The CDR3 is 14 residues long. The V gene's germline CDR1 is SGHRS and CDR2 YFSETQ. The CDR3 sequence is CASSLRGGSTEAFF. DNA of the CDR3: TGCGCCAGCAGCTTAAGGGGCGGGAGCACTGAAGCTTTCTTT.

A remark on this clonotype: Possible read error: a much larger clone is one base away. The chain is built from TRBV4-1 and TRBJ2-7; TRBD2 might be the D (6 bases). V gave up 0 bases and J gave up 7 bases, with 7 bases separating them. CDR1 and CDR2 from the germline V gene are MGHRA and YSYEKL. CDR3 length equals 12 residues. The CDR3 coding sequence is TGCGCCAGCAGCCAAGACGGGGGTGAGCAGTACTTC. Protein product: CASSQDGGEQYF.